Shown below are 4 T cell receptor beta chains from a single sample sequenced in a study of T cells in localized non-small cell lung cancer. Only in-frame clones appear in the TCRdb table, and some are missing; sequencing was by immunoSEQ multiplex PCR. The sample records tens of thousands of clones, 86% being singletons. The sequences come from peripheral blood mononuclear cells, collected before any cancer treatment. All receptors come from a male donor at least 60 years old with stage II lung adenocarcinoma.

V gene TRBV19 combines with J gene TRBJ1-1; D gene uncertain. Between the trimmed V and J ends, which lost 5 bases and 0 bases, there was a span of 10 bases. CDR3 length equals 14 residues. Germline CDR1 and CDR2: LNHDA and SQIVND (reference sequence). Written as DNA, the CDR3 is TGTGCCAGTAGTGCCGGGAATTTGAACACTGAAGCTTTCTTT. Its translation is CASSAGNLNTEAFF.

The chain uses TRBV2 and TRBJ2-1, with D maybe TRBD1 (7 bases). The CDR3 sequence is 13 residues long. The ends were cut back, 7 bases at V and 9 bases at J, with 16 bases in the middle. Germline lookup yields CDR1 SNHLY and CDR2 FYNNEI. CDR3 sequence: CASKGGGSSEQFF. CDR3 nucleotides: TGTGCCAGCAAAGGAGGGGGCTCGAGTGAGCAGTTCTTC.

V gene TRBV9 combines with J gene TRBJ2-1, with D unclear. V gave up 4 bases and J gave up 10 bases, with 12 bases separating them. Germline V gives CDR1 SGDLS, CDR2 YYNGEE. This CDR3 spans 12 amino acids. CDR3 DNA: TGTGCCAGCAGCACCCAGCTAGGGGAGCAGTTCTTC. Amino acid sequence: CASSTQLGEQFF.

The DNA of the CDR3 is TGTGCCAGTTCGGAAGGGGGCCCCTACGAGCAGTACTTC. Translation gives CASSEGGPYEQYF. The chain combines TRBV19 with TRBJ2-7; TRBD1 matches at 7 bases. The CDR3 spans 13 residues. The germline V gene has CDR1 LNHDA and CDR2 SQIVND (reference sequence). The J segment lost 2 bases and the V segment lost 8 bases, leaving 6 bases of the junction unmatched.